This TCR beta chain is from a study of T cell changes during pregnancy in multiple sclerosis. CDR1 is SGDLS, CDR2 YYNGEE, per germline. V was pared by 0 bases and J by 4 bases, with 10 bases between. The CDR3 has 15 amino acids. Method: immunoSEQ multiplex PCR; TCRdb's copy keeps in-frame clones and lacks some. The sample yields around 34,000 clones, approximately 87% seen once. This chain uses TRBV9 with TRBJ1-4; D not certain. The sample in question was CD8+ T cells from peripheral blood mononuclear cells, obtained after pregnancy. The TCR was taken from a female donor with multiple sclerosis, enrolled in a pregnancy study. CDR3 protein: CASSVGRSFNEKLFF. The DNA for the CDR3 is TGTGCCAGCAGCGTAGGGCGGAGTTTTAATGAAAAACTGTTTTTT. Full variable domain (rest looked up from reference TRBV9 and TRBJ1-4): DSGVTQTPKHLITATGQRVTLRCSPRSGDLSVYWYQQSLDQGLQFLIQYYNGEERAKGNILERFSAQQFPDLHSELNLSSLELGDSALYFCASSVGRSFNEKLFFGSGTQLSVL.